This T cell receptor beta chain was sequenced in a study of regulatory T cells in long-lasting Graves disease (dated by TCRdb to about 2021). Background on the whole study: Persistent Graves' disease meant more than 5 years of antithyroid drug treatment with TSH receptor autoantibodies that stayed positive. This study used TCR sequencing and RNA sequencing of peripheral blood to compare persistent Graves' disease patients against newly diagnosed Graves' disease patients. The study was conducted in China and was registered as a clinical trial. A total of 33 samples underwent TCR sequencing: about 13 from persistent and 20 from newly diagnosed Graves' disease patients. Persistent Graves' disease patients in the clinical cohort had taken antithyroid drugs for around 10 years on average. The paper's findings and limits, for the study overall: The authors acknowledged the small sample size as a limitation that may reduce accuracy. A larger number of public clonotypes was shared among persistent patients (fewer than 3,000) than among newly diagnosed patients (approximately 930). TRBV28, TRBJ1-2 and TRBJ2-5 were preferentially used in persistent disease, while TRBV20-1 and TRBJ2-1 were favored in newly diagnosed disease. The study examined only peripheral blood because the primary lesion, thyroid tissue, could not be accessed. Only the TCR beta chain was sequenced and analyzed. Compared with newly diagnosed patients, patients with persistent Graves' disease had lower TCR Shannon entropy and fewer highly expanded clones, which suggests clonal expansion.

Library method: multiplex PCR. Data came from an Illumina HiSeq 4000. TCR beta libraries were built with iRepertoire HTBI primers and Arm-PCR amplification of CDR3 regions. Before sequencing, the PCR products went through gel purification. In the original analysis: A total of around 66 TRBV and 14 TRBJ segments were identified across samples and were used for gene usage analysis of CDR3 amino acid clonotypes. COPE and FqMerger were used to merge the filtered high-quality paired reads into contigs. Contigs were aligned with BLAST to IMGT TRBV, TRBD and TRBJ reference genes, and CDR3 was defined per IMGT. Any clonotype with a frequency above 0.1% was counted as a highly expanded clone. Shannon entropy was used to measure repertoire diversity, and the Gini coefficient was used to measure V-J evenness. Clonotypes shared by more than one individual were considered public. TCRdb's own reprocessing of the public reads used fastp at Q25 and MiXCR and kept productive beta chains. Each CDR3 protein appears once, grouped with its most common genes and DNA. The authors' filters were not applied to this entry. The sample table contains about 660,000 distinct CDR3 sequences; only one count was recorded for around 30% of them. The ten biggest clones cover under 55% of the sample.

In the paper's terms, the time point label means: persistent/refractory GD, antithyroid drugs over 5 years with positive TRAb. For both TCR sequencing and RNA sequencing, RNA was extracted from PBMCs in TRIzol. The diagnosis of Graves' disease was made according to American Thyroid Association guidelines. Patients were recruited from an endocrinology department in Xi'an, China. From each patient, around 9.3 milliliters of peripheral blood was collected into an EDTA anticoagulant tube. Ficoll Paque Plus density gradient separation was used to isolate PBMCs, and no further T cell sorting was done. An Agilent 2100 Bioanalyzer and agarose gel were used to check RNA quality, while a NanoDrop 2000 measured RNA concentration. The germline V gene yields SGHAT for CDR1 and FQNNGV for CDR2. V and J lose 1 base and 0 bases, and a span of 10 bases separates them. The CDR3 sequence holds 16 residues, the cysteine and phenylalanine included. Only the CDR3 DNA is retained, 48 bases long and in frame from the first base.

The table lists this clonotype with a few counts. Its antigen has not been determined. No quality values exist for individual bases; no much larger clone is one base distant. The chain joins TRBV11-2 to TRBJ1-3, with the D gene not clear enough to name. This material consisted of peripheral blood mononuclear cells (PBMCs), taken when the disease was refractory, from a patient treated with antithyroid drugs. The receptor's source is a female donor with Graves disease. DNA sequence: TGTGCCAGCAGCTTAGCCCGGTTCTACTCTGGAAACACCATATATTTT. Its protein is CASSLARFYSGNTIYF.